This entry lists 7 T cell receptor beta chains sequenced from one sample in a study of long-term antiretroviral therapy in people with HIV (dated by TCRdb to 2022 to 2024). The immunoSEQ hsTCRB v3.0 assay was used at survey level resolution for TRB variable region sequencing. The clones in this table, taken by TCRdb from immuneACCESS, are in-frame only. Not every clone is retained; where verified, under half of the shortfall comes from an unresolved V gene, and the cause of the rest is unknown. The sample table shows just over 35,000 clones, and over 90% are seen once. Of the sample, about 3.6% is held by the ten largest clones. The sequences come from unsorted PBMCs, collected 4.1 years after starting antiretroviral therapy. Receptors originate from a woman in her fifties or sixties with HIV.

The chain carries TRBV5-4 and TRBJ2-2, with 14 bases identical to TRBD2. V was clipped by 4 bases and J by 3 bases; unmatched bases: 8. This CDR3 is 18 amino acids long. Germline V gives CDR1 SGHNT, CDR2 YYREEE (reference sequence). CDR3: CASSIGTSGGRDTGELFF. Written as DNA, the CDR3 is TGTGCCAGCAGCATCGGGACTAGCGGGGGTAGGGACACCGGGGAGCTGTTTTTT.

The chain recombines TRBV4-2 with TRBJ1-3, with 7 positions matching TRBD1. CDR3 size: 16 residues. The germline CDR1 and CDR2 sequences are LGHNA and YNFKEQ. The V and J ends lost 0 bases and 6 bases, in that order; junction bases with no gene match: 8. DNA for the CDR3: TGTGCCAGCAGCCAAGAATTTCGGACAGGCTTAAACACCATATATTTT. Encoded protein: CASSQEFRTGLNTIYF.

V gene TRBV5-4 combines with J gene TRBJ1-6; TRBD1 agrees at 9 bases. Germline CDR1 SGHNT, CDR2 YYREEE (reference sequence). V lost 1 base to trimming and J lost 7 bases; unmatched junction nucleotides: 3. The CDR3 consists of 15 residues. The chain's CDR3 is CASSLPGQGNSPLHF. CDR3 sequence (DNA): TGTGCCAGCAGCTTGCCCGGACAGGGGAATTCACCCCTCCACTTT. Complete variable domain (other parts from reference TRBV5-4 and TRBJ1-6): ETGVTQSPTHLIKTRGQQVTLRCSSQSGHNTVSWYQQALGQGPQFIFQYYREEENGRGNFPPRFSGLQFPNYSSELNVNALELDDSALYLCASSLPGQGNSPLHFGNGTRLTVT.

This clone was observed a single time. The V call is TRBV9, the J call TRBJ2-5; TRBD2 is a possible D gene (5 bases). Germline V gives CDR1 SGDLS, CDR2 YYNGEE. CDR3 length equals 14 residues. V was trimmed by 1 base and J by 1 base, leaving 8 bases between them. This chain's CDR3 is CASSVTAAQETQYF. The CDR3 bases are TGTGCCAGCAGCGTAACAGCGGCCCAAGAGACCCAGTACTTC.

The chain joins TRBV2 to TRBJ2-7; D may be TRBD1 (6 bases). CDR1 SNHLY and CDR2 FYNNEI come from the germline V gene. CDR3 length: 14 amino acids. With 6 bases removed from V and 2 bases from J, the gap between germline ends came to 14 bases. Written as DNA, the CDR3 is TGTGCCAGCAGCCCGAGGGGGACGCCCTACGAGCAGTACTTC. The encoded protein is CASSPRGTPYEQYF. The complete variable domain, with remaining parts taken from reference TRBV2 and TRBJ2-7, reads EPEVTQTPSHQVTQMGQEVILRCVPISNHLYFYWYRQILGQKVEFLVSFYNNEISEKSEIFDDQFSVERPDGSNFTLKIRSTKLEDSAMYFCASSPRGTPYEQYFGPGTRLTVT.

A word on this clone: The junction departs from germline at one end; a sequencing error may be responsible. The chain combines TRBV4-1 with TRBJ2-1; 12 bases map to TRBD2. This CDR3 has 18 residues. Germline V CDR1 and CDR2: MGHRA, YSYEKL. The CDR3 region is CASRQEDLAGGQGNEQFF. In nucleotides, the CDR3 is TGCGCCAGCAGACAAGAAGACCTAGCGGGGGGGCAGGGGAATGAGCAGTTCTTC.

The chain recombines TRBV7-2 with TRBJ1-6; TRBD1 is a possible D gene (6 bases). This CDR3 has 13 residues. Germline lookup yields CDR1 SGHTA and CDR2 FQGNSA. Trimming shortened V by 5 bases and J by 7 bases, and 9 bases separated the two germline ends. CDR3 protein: CASSLGQNSPLHF. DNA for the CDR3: TGTGCCAGCAGCCTAGGACAGAATTCACCCCTCCACTTT.